These T cell receptor beta chains were read from a single sample in a study of beta chain features in type 1 diabetes. Generated by immunoSEQ multiplex PCR, the TCRdb table keeps only in-frame clones and is missing some. Of fewer than 400,000 clones listed, 6.5% to 10% are singletons. Sequenced: central memory CD4+ T cells from blood. The receptors here all came from a young woman in good health. CDR3s include the opening cysteine and the closing phenylalanine or tryptophan. Where a row states a size, it is once, few, many or the class of an expanded clone; other rows omit it.

size	V	J	CDR3
few	TRBV5-1	TRBJ1-4	CASSPEGAGGEKLFF
few	TRBV6-5	TRBJ2-7	CASSSGQGGYEQYF
NA	TRBV7-3	TRBJ2-5	CASSLGSSGSETQYF
few	TRBV7-2	TRBJ2-3	CASSLVTGLDTQYF
NA	TRBV29-1	TRBJ2-7	CSVEDRQGGEQYF
few	TRBV29-1	TRBJ1-2	CSVSGQGDGYTF
NA	TRBV5-1	TRBJ2-1	CASSPLALLRNEQFF
NA	TRBV7-7	TRBJ1-5	CASSPRACYSNQPQHF
few	TRBV7-2	TRBJ2-3	CASTRGGFDTQYF
few	TRBV7-8	TRBJ1-2	CASSLGSYGYTF
NA	TRBV7-9	TRBJ2-5	CASSTSGLEVGLETQYF
NA	TRBV4-3	TRBJ2-7	CASSQDSFRDSYEQYF
few	TRBV28	TRBJ2-4	CASTSGLAGGAKNIQYF
few	TRBV6-6	TRBJ2-1	CASSWDRGHEQFF
NA	TRBV10-3	TRBJ2-3	CAISVGGPTTDTQYF
few	TRBV29-1	TRBJ2-5	CSVFAGQTQYF
NA	TRBV2	TRBJ2-1	CASSDSSAYNEQFF
few	TRBV28	TRBJ1-1	CASSPGQTYPEAFF
NA	TRBV5-1	TRBJ2-3	CASSLRPGDGTDTQYF
few	TRBV19	TRBJ1-5	CASSIGRDNQPQHF
many	TRBV7-9	TRBJ2-1	CASGGRMDEQFF
NA	TRBV11-2	TRBJ2-3	CASSLVQGAQDTQYF
few	TRBV2	TRBJ2-5	CASSVSRSETQYF
few	TRBV7-2	TRBJ2-5	CASSKNGGEETQYF
few	TRBV7-9	TRBJ2-3	CASSLAKSSHEDTQYF
few	TRBV9	TRBJ2-6	CASSARNSGANVLTF
few	TRBV28	TRBJ1-2	CASSWADYGYTF
NA	TRBV11-2	TRBJ2-1	CASSPRLAGAGNEQFF
NA	TRBV19	TRBJ1-1	CASSRTTRKTEAFF
few	TRBV28	TRBJ2-1	CASSLSSPPTEQFF
few	TRBV6-5	TRBJ2-7	CASSYSAGSPYEQYF
few	TRBV7-2	TRBJ2-5	CASSFSQETQYF
few	TRBV7-2	TRBJ1-1	CASSLTGLNTEAFF
NA	TRBV11-3	TRBJ2-5	CASSLGPTGYQETQYF
few	TRBV11-1	TRBJ2-2	CASSRDYSTGELFF
many	TRBV4-1	TRBJ2-6	CASSQGHSGANVLTF
few	TRBV7-2	TRBJ2-1	CASSTGTGGSHEQFF
few	TRBV6-5	TRBJ2-3	CASSATGQGRDTQYF
few	TRBV7-9	TRBJ1-2	CASSLDGLGGNGYTF
few	TRBV2	TRBJ2-5	CASRTGGGETQYF
NA	TRBV2	TRBJ2-5	CASGYQETQYF
NA	TRBV19	TRBJ2-1	CASSISGSSYNEQFF
NA	TRBV28	TRBJ2-3	CASTARGGGNTDTQYF
few	TRBV2	TRBJ2-5	CASTDWEETQYF